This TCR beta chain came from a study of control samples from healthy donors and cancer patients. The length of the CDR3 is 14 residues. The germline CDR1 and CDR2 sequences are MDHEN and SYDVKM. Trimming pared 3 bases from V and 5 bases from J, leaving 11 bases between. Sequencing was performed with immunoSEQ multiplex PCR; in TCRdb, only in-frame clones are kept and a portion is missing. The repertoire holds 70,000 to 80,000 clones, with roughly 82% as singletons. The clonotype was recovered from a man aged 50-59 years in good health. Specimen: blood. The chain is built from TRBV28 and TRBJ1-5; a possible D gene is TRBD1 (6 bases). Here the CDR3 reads CASSLVSGDQPQHF. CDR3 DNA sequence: TGTGCCAGCAGTTTGGTATCAGGGGATCAGCCCCAGCATTTT.